This TCR beta chain originates from a study of blood T cells in healthy people across ages. General study findings and limits: Roughly linear declines in TCR beta diversity per million T cells occurred with age.

The use of a sample-barcoded 5' primer and a J-beta primer mix characterized a second PCR of roughly 6 to 11 cycles. TCRdb recomputed calls from the 5' RACE reads with MiXCR, one row per CDR3 protein. The table shows roughly 860,000 distinct CDR3 sequences, with around 62% occurring only once. Per the germline V gene, CDR1 is SGHNT and CDR2 is YYREEE (reference sequence). The CDR3 spans 15 residues. The ends were cut back, 2 bases at V and 6 bases at J, with 12 bases in the middle. Concerning this clonotype: Its antigen remains unidentified.

What was sequenced was blood. The chain recombines TRBV5-4 with TRBJ1-6; D not certain. This TCR derives from a man under 40 in good health. The CDR3 protein is CASSLDTFLNSPLHF. The CDR3 coding sequence is TGTGCCAGCAGCTTAGACACTTTTCTTAATTCACCCCTCCACTTT.